This passage covers 22 T cell receptor beta chains from one sample sequenced in a study of technical replicates of blood from a handful of donors. Some clones are missing from TCRdb's copy, which holds only in-frame ones; the method was immunoSEQ multiplex PCR. The sample includes 65,000 to 85,000 clones, about nine tenths of them seen just once. Sequencing was performed on T cells isolated from PBMCs. The receptors were gathered from a human donor in good health.

The chain employs TRBV7-6 and TRBJ2-7; 8 bases align to TRBD1. Looked up from germline, CDR1 is SGHVS and CDR2 is FNYEAQ. V lost 6 bases, J lost 4 bases, and 5 bases stayed unmatched. The CDR3 runs to 13 residues. The CDR3 bases are TGTGCCAGCAGTCGAGACAGGGGATACGAGCAGTACTTC. Translating gives CASSRDRGYEQYF.

This chain uses TRBV2 with TRBJ2-7; possibly TRBD2 for D (7 bases). Germline V gives CDR1 SNHLY, CDR2 FYNNEI. CDR3 length: 16 amino acids. V gave up 4 bases and J gave up 5 bases, with 21 bases separating them. In DNA form, the CDR3 reads TGTGCCAGCAGTGGGGGGGGCGGAACCTTAGCCAACGAGCAGTACTTC. This codes for CASSGGGGTLANEQYF.

V gene TRBV28 combines with J gene TRBJ2-7, with 9 bases that match TRBD2. The length of the CDR3 is 21 residues. The V and J ends lost 4 bases and 2 bases, in that order; junction bases with no gene match: 24. Per the germline V gene, CDR1 is MDHEN and CDR2 is SYDVKM. The CDR3 loop reads CASSSGTRSKGAGGHAYEQYF. CDR3 DNA: TGTGCCAGCAGTTCCGGGACGCGGTCTAAGGGAGCGGGAGGCCATGCCTACGAGCAGTACTTC.

This chain links TRBV6-1 with TRBJ1-2; D not resolved. Germline CDR1 reads MNHNS; CDR2 reads SASEGT. The V and J ends lost 6 bases and 8 bases respectively, with 22 bases between them. CDR3 length: 15 amino acids. CDR3 in amino acids: CASREGRIFYGGYTF. In DNA form, the CDR3 reads TGTGCCAGCAGAGAGGGAAGGATTTTTTATGGGGGCTACACCTTC.

V is TRBV4-3 and J is TRBJ2-3; 7 bases map to TRBD2. Trimming cost V 4 bases and J 5 bases; bases outside gene matches: 9. The germline V gene encodes CDR1 LGHNA and CDR2 YSLEER. The CDR3 length is 15 residues. CDR3 coding DNA: TGCGCCAGCAGCCTACGAGCGGGATCCATAGATACGCAGTATTTT. This gives the protein CASSLRAGSIDTQYF.

V is TRBV7-9 and J is TRBJ1-2; D remains unclear. The CDR3 is 12 residues long. Germline values: CDR1 SEHNR, CDR2 FQNEAQ (reference sequence). The germline V and J ends were trimmed by 4 bases and 4 bases, with 7 bases remaining between them. The CDR3 protein is CASSSDTYGYTF. CDR3 bases: TGTGCCAGCAGCTCCGACACCTATGGCTACACCTTC.

V and J are TRBV19 and TRBJ2-5; no reliable D call. Between the trimmed V and J ends, which lost 4 bases and 4 bases, there was a span of 7 bases. CDR1 and CDR2 from the germline V gene are LNHDA and SQIVND (reference sequence). This CDR3 contains 12 residues. CDR3 sequence: CASSTQRETQYF. The CDR3 DNA sequence: TGTGCCAGTAGTACACAGAGAGAGACCCAGTACTTC. Using reference TRBV19 and TRBJ2-5 for the parts outside the CDR3, the full variable domain is DGGITQSPKYLFRKEGQNVTLSCEQNLNHDAMYWYRQDPGQGLRLIYYSQIVNDFQKGDIAEGYSVSREKKESFPLTVTSAQKNPTAFYLCASSTQRETQYFGPGTRLLVL.

This clone was counted once. This sequence joins TRBV4-2 and TRBJ1-5, with TRBD1 matching 10 bases. V shed 0 bases and J 6 bases; nucleotides not matched to a gene: 2. CDR1 LGHNA and CDR2 YNFKEQ come from the germline V gene. The CDR3 is made up of 15 amino acids. The CDR3 spells CASSQDRTGGQPQHF. DNA for the CDR3: TGTGCCAGCAGCCAAGATAGGACAGGGGGTCAGCCCCAGCATTTT.

V gene TRBV27 combines with J gene TRBJ2-7, with D maybe TRBD2 (6 bases). Trimming pared 8 bases from V and 3 bases from J, leaving 23 bases between. The CDR3 is 16 residues long. Germline CDR1 reads MNHEY; CDR2 reads SMNVEV (reference sequence). DNA of the CDR3: TGTGCCAGCTCTTCGTCAGGCGGGGAAACCTTCTACGAGCAGTACTTC. Its translation: CASSSSGGETFYEQYF.

This chain joins TRBV19 and TRBJ1-1; D is unclear. V lost 2 bases and J lost 1, with 5 bases in between. This CDR3 comprises 13 residues. Looked up from germline, CDR1 is LNHDA and CDR2 is SQIVND (reference sequence). CDR3 in DNA: TGTGCCAGTAGTATATCTAAGAACACTGAAGCTTTCTTT. Residues: CASSISKNTEAFF.

The V and J genes are TRBV4-1 and TRBJ1-1; D not certain. This CDR3 region has 13 residues. The V end was cut by 4 bases, the J end by 5 bases, with 11 bases between. Germline assignment: CDR1 MGHRA and CDR2 YSYEKL. Here the CDR3 DNA reads TGCGCCAGCAGCCCCACAGACGCTACTGAAGCTTTCTTT. This sequence encodes CASSPTDATEAFF.

The chain has TRBV28 and TRBJ1-1; 8 nucleotides match TRBD1. The V gene's germline CDR1 is MDHEN and CDR2 SYDVKM. J was trimmed by 4 bases and V by 5 bases; bases with no gene match: 6. The length of the CDR3 is 14 residues. CDR3 in amino acids: CASSVDRESTEAFF. The DNA of the CDR3 is TGTGCCAGCAGTGTGGACAGGGAAAGCACTGAAGCTTTCTTT.

This clone was counted once. The chain has TRBV25-1 and TRBJ2-3, with unresolved D. The CDR3 covers 13 residues. Germline CDR1 reads MGHDK; CDR2 reads SYGVNS. V shed 7 bases and J shed 0 bases, with 8 bases lying between them. CDR3 residues: CASTLASTDTQYF. The CDR3 region has the DNA TGTGCCAGCACCCTGGCTAGCACAGATACGCAGTATTTT. Full variable domain (rest looked up from reference TRBV25-1 and TRBJ2-3): EADIYQTPRYLVIGTGKKITLECSQTMGHDKMYWYQQDPGMELHLIHYSYGVNSTEKGDLSSESTVSRIRTEHFPLTLESARPSHTSQYLCASTLASTDTQYFGPGTRLTVL.

This clone was counted between two and nine times. V gene TRBV19 combines with J gene TRBJ1-2; D is undetermined. Trimming pared 0 bases from V and 6 bases from J, leaving 14 bases between. The CDR3 has 15 residues. CDR1 LNHDA and CDR2 SQIVND come from the germline V gene (reference sequence). The DNA for the CDR3 is TGTGCCAGTAGTATAGATCACGGAGGGTTCAATGGCTACACCTTC. It translates to CASSIDHGGFNGYTF.

V is TRBV29-1 and J is TRBJ1-1; no definite D call. This CDR3 region has 11 residues. Trimming took 4 bases from V and 2 from J, leaving 5 bases between them. Germline V gives CDR1 SQVTM, CDR2 ANQGSEA. The CDR3 spells CSVGANTEAFF. In DNA, the CDR3 is TGCAGCGTTGGCGCAAACACTGAAGCTTTCTTT. The entire variable domain, with the rest obtained from reference TRBV29-1 and TRBJ1-1, is as follows: SAVISQKPSRDICQRGTSLTIQCQVDSQVTMMFWYRQQPGQSLTLIATANQGSEATYESGFVIDKFPISRPNLTFSTLTVSNMSPEDSSIYLCSVGANTEAFFGQGTRLTVV.

This chain uses TRBV6-5 with TRBJ1-4; D possibly corresponds to TRBD1 (5 bases). V was shortened by 10 bases and J by 6 bases, with 21 bases between the two germline ends. There are 15 residues in the CDR3. Germline lookup yields CDR1 MNHEY and CDR2 SVGAGI. The CDR3 nucleotides read TGTGCCACCAACCCTACGGGACTTGTCTATGAAAAACTGTTTTTT. Its translation: CATNPTGLVYEKLFF.

This chain joins TRBV5-6 and TRBJ2-3; 12 bases agree with TRBD2. The CDR3 covers 16 residues. CDR1 is SGHDT and CDR2 is YYEEEE in the germline V gene. Trimming at V came to 0 bases and at J to 4 bases, leaving 3 bases not matched to a gene. The CDR3 sequence is CASSLGLAGDADTQYF. The CDR3 bases are TGTGCCAGCAGCTTGGGACTAGCGGGAGATGCAGATACGCAGTATTTT.

This clone was counted between two and nine times. The chain combines TRBV5-1 with TRBJ1-1; D is undetermined. Trimming shortened V by 0 bases and J by 8 bases, and 5 bases separated the two germline ends. The CDR3 is 11 amino acids. Germline V gives CDR1 SGHRS, CDR2 YFSETQ. This chain's CDR3 is CASSLGGEAFF. CDR3 sequence (DNA): TGCGCCAGCAGCTTGGGAGGAGAAGCTTTCTTT.

V and J are TRBV7-3 and TRBJ2-1; maybe TRBD1 (5 bases). V lost 0 bases to trimming and J lost 5 bases, with 5 bases between them. CDR3 length equals 13 residues. CDR1 is SGHTA, CDR2 FQGTGA, per germline. The CDR3 nucleotides read TGTGCCAGCAGCTTAACAGGGGACAATGAGCAGTTCTTC. Translating it yields CASSLTGDNEQFF.

V and J are TRBV11-3 and TRBJ2-7, with 9 bases that match TRBD2. The V gene's germline CDR1 is SGHNT and CDR2 YENEEA. The CDR3 extends over 15 amino acids. The junction had 10 bases not matched to a gene; V was cut back by 5 bases and J by 5 bases. DNA for the CDR3: TGTGCCAGCAGCGTCCAGGCGGGAGGGCCTCACGAGCAGTACTTC. Protein: CASSVQAGGPHEQYF.

Notes on this clone: Other nucleotide sequences from this sample produce the same CDR3. J is TRBJ2-7 and V is TRBV6-5; tentatively, D is TRBD2 (5 bases). Trimming took off 3 bases at V and 0 bases at J, with 6 bases between the two ends. The CDR3 runs to 13 residues. The germline V gene has CDR1 MNHEY and CDR2 SVGAGI. The CDR3 coding sequence is TGTGCCAGCAGTTATCGGGACTCCTACGAGCAGTACTTC. Its translation: CASSYRDSYEQYF.

This chain links TRBV6-1 with TRBJ2-3; a possible D gene is TRBD2 (5 bases). Germline V gene data show CDR1 as MNHNS and CDR2 as SASEGT. Between the trimmed V and J ends, which lost 1 base and 1 base, there was a span of 9 bases. This CDR3 spans 15 amino acids. In DNA form, the CDR3 reads TGTGCCAGCAGTGAAGAGGGAGTGGGCACAGATACGCAGTATTTT. Translating it yields CASSEEGVGTDTQYF.